Following are 20 T cell receptor beta chains from one sample sequenced in a study of blood T cell repertoires in COVID-19. Here immunoSEQ multiplex PCR was the method, and the copy in TCRdb shows in-frame clones only, minus some. The sample carries 65,000 to 85,000 clones, 75% to 90% recorded once. Sequenced input: peripheral blood. The origin of the receptors is a man at least 80 years old with COVID-19, enrolled during active disease.

This chain joins TRBV28 and TRBJ1-2; D call uncertain. Germline values: CDR1 MDHEN, CDR2 SYDVKM. The CDR3 length is 13 residues. V lost 2 bases and J lost 7, with 11 bases in between. CDR3 coding DNA: TGTGCCAGCAGTTTAATGGGCGGGGTTGGCTACACCTTC. Protein sequence: CASSLMGGVGYTF.

Concerning this clone itself: Distinct nucleotide sequences in the sample also encode this CDR3. V usage is TRBV5-1 and J usage is TRBJ1-1; 8 positions match TRBD1. Germline V gives CDR1 SGHRS, CDR2 YFSETQ. The CDR3 covers 12 residues. Losses at the gene ends were 4 bases for V and 8 bases for J; bases not matched to a gene: 4. CDR3 sequence: CASSLGQGEAFF. CDR3 bases: TGCGCCAGCAGCCTAGGACAGGGAGAAGCTTTCTTT. Combining the CDR3 with reference TRBV5-1 and TRBJ1-1 gives the whole variable domain KAGVTQTPRYLIKTRGQQVTLSCSPISGHRSVSWYQQTPGQGLQFLFEYFSETQRNKGNFPGRFSGRQFSNSRSEMNVSTLELGDSALYLCASSLGQGEAFFGQGTRLTVV.

This chain joins TRBV19 and TRBJ1-3, with D unresolved. The V gene's germline CDR1 is LNHDA and CDR2 SQIVND (reference sequence). The CDR3 is 14 residues long. V lost 1 base and J 2 bases, leaving 6 bases between the germline ends. In nucleotides, the CDR3 is TGTGCCAGTAGTATAGGCAGAACTGGAAACACCATATATTTT. As protein: CASSIGRTGNTIYF.

The sample holds a few counts of this clone. The rearrangement links TRBV18 to TRBJ1-5; D is uncertain. V was pared by 5 bases and J by 0 bases, with 14 bases between. This CDR3 is 16 amino acids long. Looked up from germline, CDR1 is KGHSH and CDR2 is LQKENI. CDR3 in DNA: TGTGCCAGCTCATCGAGGGATAAAACTAGCAATCAGCCCCAGCATTTT. Its protein is CASSSRDKTSNQPQHF.

This chain uses TRBV28 with TRBJ1-5; D unresolved. V was clipped by 2 bases and J by 4 bases, with 12 bases between them. CDR1 is MDHEN, CDR2 SYDVKM, per germline. The CDR3 consists of 15 residues. CDR3: CASSLQVDLNQPQHF. The CDR3 DNA sequence: TGTGCCAGCAGTTTACAGGTGGATCTAAATCAGCCCCAGCATTTT.

The rearrangement joins TRBV19 to TRBJ1-5, with 8 positions matching TRBD1. This CDR3 is 15 amino acids long. Germline CDR1 LNHDA, CDR2 SQIVND (reference sequence). V was clipped by 6 bases and J by 7 bases; unmatched bases: 11. CDR3 coding DNA: TGTGCCAGTAGCACCATCCAGGGGGCTCAGCAGCCCCAGCATTTT. It is translated as CASSTIQGAQQPQHF.

The genes are TRBV12-3 or TRBV12-4 and TRBJ1-2; no reliable D call. V was pared by 1 base and J by 8 bases, with 8 bases between. The CDR3 totals 12 residues. CDR3 protein: CASSLGVGGYTF. DNA of the CDR3: TGTGCCAGCAGTTTAGGGGTCGGGGGCTACACCTTC.

The gene calls are TRBV7-2 and TRBJ2-5, with 10 bases that match TRBD2. V lost 4 bases and J lost 4; bases outside the gene matches: 9. There are 16 residues in the CDR3. Germline V gene lookup returns CDR1 SGHTA and CDR2 FQGNSA. CDR3 in amino acids: CASSSYNSGGRETQYF. For the CDR3, the DNA is TGTGCCAGCAGCTCGTATAATAGCGGGGGGAGAGAGACCCAGTACTTC.

On this clone itself: One junction end disagrees with the germline gene, perhaps due to a read error. This CDR3 is also generated by other DNA sequences in the sample. The rearrangement links TRBV6-2 or TRBV6-3 to TRBJ2-2, with D maybe TRBD2 (5 bases). This CDR3 is built from 13 residues. Looked up from germline, CDR1 is MNHEY and CDR2 is SVGEGT. CDR3 sequence (DNA): TGTGCCAGCAGTGACTCCCCCCTTGGGGAGTTGTTTTTT. Amino acids: CASSDSPLGELFF.

The rearrangement links TRBV6-5 to TRBJ2-2; perhaps TRBD2 as D (5 bases). V lost 0 bases to trimming and J lost 4 bases, with 9 bases between them. Germline CDR1 reads MNHEY; CDR2 reads SVGAGI. The CDR3 spans 15 residues. The CDR3 sequence is CASSYSGAPTGELFF. CDR3 DNA: TGTGCCAGCAGTTACTCGGGAGCCCCCACCGGGGAGCTGTTTTTT.

The J gene is TRBJ2-5, the V gene TRBV6-1; 7 bases match TRBD1. Germline V gives CDR1 MNHNS, CDR2 SASEGT. The CDR3 contains 14 residues. V lost 1 base, J lost 4 bases, and 3 bases stayed unmatched. The CDR3 DNA sequence: TGTGCCAGCAGTGAAGGACAGGGCGGAGAGACCCAGTACTTC. Translating it yields CASSEGQGGETQYF.

The chain is built from TRBV7-2 and TRBJ1-2, with 8 bases identical to TRBD1. Per the germline V gene, CDR1 is SGHTA and CDR2 is FQGNSA. The junction had 8 bases not matched to a gene; V was cut back by 4 bases and J by 7 bases. The CDR3 spans 14 residues. The CDR3 sequence is CASSSNQGARGYTF. CDR3 DNA: TGTGCCAGCAGCTCAAATCAGGGGGCGCGTGGCTACACCTTC.

This sequence joins TRBV7-2 and TRBJ2-1; 8 bases match TRBD2. Trimming cost V 5 bases and J 6 bases; bases outside gene matches: 6. The CDR3 runs 14 residues. CDR1 and CDR2 from the germline V gene are SGHTA and FQGNSA. CDR3 in DNA: TGTGCCAGCAGCCCCCGGGGGGGGGTCAATGAGCAGTTCTTC. It specifies CASSPRGGVNEQFF.

The CDR3 region has the DNA TGTGCCAGCAGCTTTAGCAGGGATGGATCACCCCTCCACTTT. As protein: CASSFSRDGSPLHF. This chain links TRBV7-2 with TRBJ1-6, with D possibly matching TRBD1 (5 bases). The germline CDR1 and CDR2 sequences are SGHTA and FQGNSA. The ends were cut back, 3 bases at V and 10 bases at J, with 13 bases in the middle. The CDR3 has 14 residues. The entire variable domain, with the rest obtained from reference TRBV7-2 and TRBJ1-6, is as follows: GAGVSQSPSNKVTEKGKDVELRCDPISGHTALYWYRQSLGQGLEFLIYFQGNSAPDKSGLPSDRFSAERTGGSVSTLTIQRTQQEDSAVYLCASSFSRDGSPLHFGNGTRLTVT.

The V call is TRBV15, the J call TRBJ2-7; 8 nucleotides match TRBD2. Trimming cost V 1 base and J 1 base; bases outside gene matches: 3. The CDR3 is made up of 15 amino acids. CDR1 and CDR2 (germline): LNHNV, YYDKDF (reference sequence). This CDR3 reads CATSRAGTRSYEQYF. The CDR3 nucleotides read TGTGCCACCAGCAGAGCCGGGACTAGGTCCTACGAGCAGTACTTC.

This clone came up once. The CDR3 region is CASSPGQGAQETQYF. DNA for the CDR3: TGTGCCAGCAGCCCGGGACAGGGGGCCCAAGAGACCCAGTACTTC. V usage is TRBV4-2 and J usage is TRBJ2-5; TRBD1 aligns across 12 bases. Germline CDR1 reads LGHNA; CDR2 reads YNFKEQ. The CDR3 consists of 15 residues. V shed 4 bases, J shed 1 base, and the junction held 1 base outside the gene matches.

The chain links TRBV2 to TRBJ1-1; perhaps TRBD1 as D (6 bases). This CDR3 comprises 15 residues. V lost 1 base to trimming and J lost 1 base, with 10 bases between them. Per germline, CDR1 SNHLY and CDR2 FYNNEI. CDR3 sequence reads: CASSEDGGQNTEAFF. CDR3 DNA sequence: TGTGCCAGCAGTGAAGACGGGGGGCAGAACACTGAAGCTTTCTTT.

The rearrangement links TRBV5-1 to TRBJ2-3, with 8 bases that match TRBD2. J was trimmed by 3 bases and V by 0 bases; bases with no gene match: 9. From germline, CDR1 is SGHRS and CDR2 YFSETQ. CDR3 length: 17 amino acids. CDR3 nucleotide sequence: TGCGCCAGCAGCTTGGAACGGGGGGGCCGATTAACAGATACGCAGTATTTT. The encoded protein is CASSLERGGRLTDTQYF.

This chain uses TRBV28 with TRBJ2-1, with D possibly matching TRBD1 (6 bases). Germline lookup yields CDR1 MDHEN and CDR2 SYDVKM. There are 16 residues in the CDR3. V gave up 6 bases and J gave up 5 bases, with 20 bases separating them. CDR3 in amino acids: CASRWGRTVRNNEQFF. For the CDR3, the DNA is TGTGCCAGCAGATGGGGACGGACAGTTAGGAACAATGAGCAGTTCTTC. Full variable domain (missing parts from reference TRBV28 and TRBJ2-1): DVKVTQSSRYLVKRTGEKVFLECVQDMDHENMFWYRQDPGLGLRLIYFSYDVKMKEKGDIPEGYSVSREKKERFSLILESASTNQTSMYLCASRWGRTVRNNEQFFGPGTRLTVL.

V is TRBV7-2 and J is TRBJ2-7; D is perhaps TRBD1 (6 bases). The CDR3 has 13 residues. V was pared by 5 bases and J by 3 bases, with 11 bases between. CDR1 and CDR2 (germline): SGHTA, FQGNSA. The CDR3 here is CASSLGQYYEQYF. The CDR3 nucleotides are TGTGCCAGCAGCCTAGGACAGTACTACGAGCAGTACTTC. Looking up the rest from reference TRBV7-2 and TRBJ2-7 gives the full variable domain: GAGVSQSPSNKVTEKGKDVELRCDPISGHTALYWYRQSLGQGLEFLIYFQGNSAPDKSGLPSDRFSAERTGGSVSTLTIQRTQQEDSAVYLCASSLGQYYEQYFGPGTRLTVT.